This T cell receptor (beta chain) was sequenced in a study of blood T cell repertoires in COVID-19 (TCRdb year 2020). Study-level background: Collaborator samples came from the United States, Italy and Spain and covered acute and convalescent phases of COVID-19. The prospective study material was composed of cDNA or gDNA derived from T cells, B-cell-depleted T cells, or PBMCs. Subjects who had been exposed to COVID-19, were actively infected with it, or had recovered from it provided the deeply sampled blood TCRbeta repertoires that made up the dataset. A freely available public database, intended as a resource for researchers studying the immune response to SARS-CoV-2, is where the repertoires were released. Samples came from the ongoing ImmuneRACE study (first 160 participants) plus 1,254 subjects from 6 global collaborators. Sample metadata almost always included a de-identified subject ID, COVID-19 status, age in years and sex. HLA class I and class II types, where available, came from metadata supplied by the sample provider rather than from assay-based typing. The paper as a whole reports these results and caveats: How much clinical and demographic metadata was included differed by source and by participant, and the metadata was provided uncurated.

About this clone itself: Its antigen is not yet known. Base qualities are not at hand, and no much larger clone is one base apart.

Whole blood was collected in K2EDTA tubes by collaborating institutions according to the institutions' own protocols. For TCRbeta analysis, collaborators shipped samples in one of three forms: frozen whole blood, isolated PBMCs, or DNA extracted from either of those sample types. TCRbeta CDR3 regions were amplified from genomic DNA using the immunoSEQ Assay, a bias-controlled multiplex PCR. As for the authors' bioinformatics: Nucleated cell counts per sample were estimated from amplification of reference gene primers within the assay. To quantify the absolute abundance of each unique TCRbeta CDR3 rearrangement, sequence reads were collapsed and filtered. Productive Simpson clonality was computed per sample as the square root of Simpson's diversity index over productive rearrangements. The table was pulled from immuneACCESS by TCRdb, which kept in-frame rearrangements only. Such tables lose some clones; where checked, under half of the loss comes from unresolved V genes, and the rest has no known cause. V, J and clone size derive from that table, while D and trimming were established from the DNA sequence. The sample has around 300,000 clones on record, 85% to 90% of them singletons. Over 3.5% of the sample rests with the top ten.

Including the terminal cysteine and phenylalanine, the CDR3 comprises 11 residues. The read is trimmed to its CDR3 DNA, 33 bases read in frame from base 1. CDR1 ENHRY and CDR2 SYGVKD were looked up in the germline V gene. Trimming costs V 9 bases and J 1 base, and their ends lie 6 bases apart. The sample consisted of peripheral blood. The TCR was taken from a woman in her thirties or forties with acute or convalescent COVID-19. The sequence links TRBV10-3 to TRBJ1-2; no D gene can be assigned with confidence. The sequenced DNA: TGTGCCATAACTGGTAACTATGGCTACACCTTC. This codes for CAITGNYGYTF.